This TCR beta chain emerged from a study of blood T cell repertoires in COVID-19. The method was immunoSEQ multiplex PCR; TCRdb's version includes in-frame clones alone and lacks a portion of them. The data hold 450,000 to 500,000 clones, with approximately 85% observed a single time. CDR3 length: 15 amino acids. With 3 bases clipped from V and 5 bases from J, the junction kept 4 bases outside the gene matches. Looked up from germline, CDR1 is KGHSH and CDR2 is LQKENI. The chain couples TRBV18 to TRBJ2-4; TRBD1 matches at 10 bases. The sample consisted of peripheral blood. This TCR was sampled from a human donor in a cohort sampled during active COVID-19. In DNA, the CDR3 is TGTGCCAGCTCACCTAGAGGGACAGGGGAAAACATTCAGTACTTC. Translation: CASSPRGTGENIQYF.